Below, one TCR beta chain is given with its context. Its target is not known. Profiling relied on immunoSEQ multiplex PCR, and the TCRdb table lists in-frame clones only, not all of them. The sample includes about 140,000 clones, roughly 90% of them seen just once. This sample was taken from a study of T cell responses to AZD1222 COVID-19 vaccine. Whole-study context: Pooling covered second doses at about 4 or about 12 weeks. Whole-study results and caveats: The donor group comprised mostly white British people and more females; the analysis possibly underestimated clonal diversity.

The V end lost 0 bases, the J end lost 9 bases, and 9 bases lay between the germline ends. Germline CDR1 reads SEHNR; CDR2 reads FQNEAQ (reference sequence). This CDR3 is built from 14 residues. The chain combines TRBV7-9 with TRBJ1-6; weak D call: TRBD1 (5 bases). The source of this sequence is an adult in good health. The material sequenced was peripheral blood, taken on day 0 of AZD1222 vaccination. The CDR3 spells CASSLAGQGSPLHF. For the CDR3, the DNA is TGTGCCAGCAGCTTAGCGGGGCAGGGTTCACCCCTCCACTTT.